A single sample gave rise to the 8 T cell receptor beta chains below, sequenced in a study of T cell responses to AZD1222 COVID-19 vaccine. Clones were sequenced by immunoSEQ multiplex PCR, and TCRdb holds only the in-frame ones, with some missing. This sample has just under 55,000 clones; about 90% occur once, and the top ten carry about 2%. The material was peripheral blood, obtained on day 0 of AZD1222 vaccination. The receptors here all came from an adult in good health.

The CDR3 DNA follows: TGTGCCAGCAGCTTTTTTGGGGGGCCGAACACTGAAGCTTTCTTT. It is translated as CASSFFGGPNTEAFF. The chain uses TRBV5-6 and TRBJ1-1; possibly TRBD1 for D (6 bases). The germline V gene encodes CDR1 SGHDT and CDR2 YYEEEE. V shed 2 bases and J shed 1 base, with 12 bases lying between them. The CDR3 totals 15 residues.

This clone was detected once. CDR3 bases: TGTGCCATCAGTGAGTCGTGGGCACAGGGGAACACTGAAGCTTTCTTT. Amino acids: CAISESWAQGNTEAFF. The chain couples TRBV10-3 to TRBJ1-1; TRBD1 might be the D (6 bases). Trimming took 0 bases from V and 1 from J, leaving 12 bases between them. Per the germline V gene, CDR1 is ENHRY and CDR2 is SYGVKD. The CDR3 loop spans 16 amino acids.

The chain uses TRBV18 and TRBJ1-3, with D maybe TRBD1 (5 bases). Trimming pared 1 base from V and 0 bases from J, leaving 13 bases between. Germline CDR1 KGHSH, CDR2 LQKENI. This CDR3 region has 17 residues. The CDR3 protein is CASSPLPAGDSGNTIYF. CDR3 nucleotide sequence: TGTGCCAGCTCACCACTTCCTGCGGGGGACTCTGGAAACACCATATATTTT.

V usage is TRBV18 and J usage is TRBJ2-1; the match to TRBD2 covers 11 bases. The germline V gene encodes CDR1 KGHSH and CDR2 LQKENI. Trimming cost V 0 bases and J 9 bases; bases outside gene matches: 4. CDR3 size: 15 residues. CDR3 coding DNA: TGTGCCAGCTCACCACCTTTAGCGGGAGGGCGTGAGCAGTTCTTC. Amino acids: CASSPPLAGGREQFF.

The chain is built from TRBV14 and TRBJ2-1; D is perhaps TRBD1 (5 bases). V lost 2 bases, J lost 0 bases, and 20 bases lay in between. The CDR3 runs to 19 residues. Germline CDR1 SGHDN, CDR2 FVKESK. This CDR3 reads CASSQLVFKGPSSYNEQFF. The DNA of the CDR3 is TGTGCCAGCAGCCAACTAGTCTTCAAGGGGCCGAGCTCCTACAATGAGCAGTTCTTC.

The chain carries TRBV19 and TRBJ1-2, with TRBD1 matching over 7 bases. The CDR3 length is 13 residues. V trimming: 7 bases; J trimming: 3 bases; junction bases outside the gene matches: 5. CDR1 and CDR2 from the germline V gene are LNHDA and SQIVND (reference sequence). CDR3 nucleotides: TGTGCCAGTAAGAAGACAGGGCACTATGGCTACACCTTC. It yields the protein CASKKTGHYGYTF.

This clone was observed a single time. The chain combines TRBV12-3 or TRBV12-4 with TRBJ1-1, with TRBD1 as a possible D gene (6 bases). This CDR3 comprises 13 residues. V lost 6 bases and J 4 bases, leaving 12 bases between the germline ends. The CDR3 here is CASRTGYATEAFF. CDR3 DNA: TGTGCCAGCAGGACAGGTTACGCCACTGAAGCTTTCTTT.

The rearrangement links TRBV18 to TRBJ1-1; D uncertain. Germline CDR1 KGHSH, CDR2 LQKENI. V dropped 1 base and J dropped 11 bases, with 11 bases sitting between them. This CDR3 is 12 amino acids long. As DNA, the CDR3 is TGTGCCAGCTCACCACTCTCGGGTAGGGCTTTCTTT. Protein: CASSPLSGRAFF.